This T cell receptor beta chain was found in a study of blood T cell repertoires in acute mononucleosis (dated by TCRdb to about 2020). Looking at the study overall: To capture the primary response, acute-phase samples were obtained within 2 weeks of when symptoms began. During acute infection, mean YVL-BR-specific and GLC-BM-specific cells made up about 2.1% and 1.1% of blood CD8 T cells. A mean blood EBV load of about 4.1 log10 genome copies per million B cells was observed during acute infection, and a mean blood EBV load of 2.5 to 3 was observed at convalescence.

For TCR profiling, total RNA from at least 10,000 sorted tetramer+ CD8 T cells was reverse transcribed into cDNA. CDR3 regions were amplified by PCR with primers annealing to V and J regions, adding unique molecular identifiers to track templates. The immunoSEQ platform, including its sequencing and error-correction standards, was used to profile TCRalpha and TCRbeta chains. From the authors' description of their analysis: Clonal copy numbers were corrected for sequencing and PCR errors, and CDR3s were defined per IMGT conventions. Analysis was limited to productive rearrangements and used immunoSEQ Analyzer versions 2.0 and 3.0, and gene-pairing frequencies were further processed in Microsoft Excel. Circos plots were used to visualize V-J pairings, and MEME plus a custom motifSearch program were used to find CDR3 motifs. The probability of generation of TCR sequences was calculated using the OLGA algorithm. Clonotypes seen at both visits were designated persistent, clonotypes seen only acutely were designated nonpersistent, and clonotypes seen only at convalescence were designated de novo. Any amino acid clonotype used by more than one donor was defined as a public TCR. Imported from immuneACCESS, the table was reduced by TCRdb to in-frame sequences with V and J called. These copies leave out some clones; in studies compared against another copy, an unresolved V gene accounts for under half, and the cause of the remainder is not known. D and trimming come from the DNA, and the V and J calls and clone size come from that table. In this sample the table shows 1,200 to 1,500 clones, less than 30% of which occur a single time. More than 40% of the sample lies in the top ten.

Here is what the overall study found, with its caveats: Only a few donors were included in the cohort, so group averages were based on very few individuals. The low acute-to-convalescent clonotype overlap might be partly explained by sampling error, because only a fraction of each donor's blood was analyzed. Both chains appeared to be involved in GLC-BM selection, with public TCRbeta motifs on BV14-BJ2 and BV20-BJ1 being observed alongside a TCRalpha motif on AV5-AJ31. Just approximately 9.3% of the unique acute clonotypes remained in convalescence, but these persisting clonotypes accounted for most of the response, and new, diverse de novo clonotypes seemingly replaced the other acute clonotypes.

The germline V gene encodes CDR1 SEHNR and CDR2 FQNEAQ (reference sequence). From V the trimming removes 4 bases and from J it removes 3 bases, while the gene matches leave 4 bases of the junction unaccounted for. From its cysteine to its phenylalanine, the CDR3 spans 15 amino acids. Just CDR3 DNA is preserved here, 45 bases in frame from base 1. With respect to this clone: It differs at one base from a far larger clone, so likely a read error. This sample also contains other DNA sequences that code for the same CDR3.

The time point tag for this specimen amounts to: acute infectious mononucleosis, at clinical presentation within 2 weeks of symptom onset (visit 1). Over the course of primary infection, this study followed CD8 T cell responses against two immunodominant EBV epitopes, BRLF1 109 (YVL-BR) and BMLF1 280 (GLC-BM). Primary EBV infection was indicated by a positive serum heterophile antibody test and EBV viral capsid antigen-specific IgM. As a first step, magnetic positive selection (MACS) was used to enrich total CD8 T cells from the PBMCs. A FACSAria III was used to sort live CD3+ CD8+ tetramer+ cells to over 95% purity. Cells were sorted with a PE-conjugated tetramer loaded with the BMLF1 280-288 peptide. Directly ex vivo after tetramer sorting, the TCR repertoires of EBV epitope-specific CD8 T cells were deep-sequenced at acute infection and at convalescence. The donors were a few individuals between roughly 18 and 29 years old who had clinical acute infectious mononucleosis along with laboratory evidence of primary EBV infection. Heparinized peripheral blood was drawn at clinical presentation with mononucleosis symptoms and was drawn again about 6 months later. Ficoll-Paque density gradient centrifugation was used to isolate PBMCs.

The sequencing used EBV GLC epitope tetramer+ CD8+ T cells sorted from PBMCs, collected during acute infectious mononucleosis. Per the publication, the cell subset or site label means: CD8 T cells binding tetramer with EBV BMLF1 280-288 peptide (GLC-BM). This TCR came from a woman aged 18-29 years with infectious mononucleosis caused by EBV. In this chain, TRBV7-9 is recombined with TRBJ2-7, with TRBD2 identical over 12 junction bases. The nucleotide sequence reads TGTGCCAGCAGCTCGACTAGCGGGAGTATCTACGAGCAGTACTTC. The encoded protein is CASSSTSGSIYEQYF.